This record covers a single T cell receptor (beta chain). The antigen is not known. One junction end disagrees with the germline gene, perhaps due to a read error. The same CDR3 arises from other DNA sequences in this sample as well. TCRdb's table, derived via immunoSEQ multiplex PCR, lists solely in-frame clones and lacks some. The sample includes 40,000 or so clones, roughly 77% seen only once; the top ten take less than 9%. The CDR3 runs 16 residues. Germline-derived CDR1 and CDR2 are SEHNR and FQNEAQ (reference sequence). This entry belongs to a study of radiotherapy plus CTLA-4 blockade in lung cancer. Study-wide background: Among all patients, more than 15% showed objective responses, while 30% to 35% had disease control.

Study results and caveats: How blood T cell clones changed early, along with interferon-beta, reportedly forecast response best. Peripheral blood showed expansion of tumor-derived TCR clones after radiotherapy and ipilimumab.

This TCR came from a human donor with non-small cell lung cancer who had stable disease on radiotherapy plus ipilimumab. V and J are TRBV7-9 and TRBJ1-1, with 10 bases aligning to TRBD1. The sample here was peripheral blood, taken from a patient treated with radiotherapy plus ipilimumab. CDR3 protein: CATGGTGDFLNTEAFF. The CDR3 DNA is TGCGCCACGGGCGGGACAGGGGACTTCTTGAACACTGAAGCTTTCTTT.